The rows below give T cell receptor beta chains drawn from one sample of a study of cytomegalovirus exposure and HLA in healthy donors. The assay was immunoSEQ multiplex PCR, and TCRdb's table has in-frame clones only and misses some. This repertoire shows approximately 110,000 clones, around 62% found once; its top ten account for about 3.8%. The sample comprised PBMCs. These receptors were taken from a man between 25 and 39 years old in good health and CMV-seropositive. Each CDR3 is given without its conserved first and last residue. Each record gives: V gene, CDR3 protein.

>TRBV27
ASSVTGAQWYEQY
>TRBV27
ASSLGWAGGLQHSYEQY
>TRBV29-1
SAPQNT
>TRBV9
ASSVAGPEQY
>TRBV4-2
ASSREENTEAF
>TRBV27
ASSLSTGQPQH
>TRBV7-9
ASSLGTGDSYEQY
>TRBV7-8
ASSRAGVGENQPQH
>TRBV19
ASSNRASSYEQY
>TRBV29-1
SALTGTGELF
>TRBV10-3
AISESDSGATYEQY
>TRBV4-1
ASSSPGQGARGYT
>TRBV23-1
ASSRGRQKVDTQY
>TRBV6-1
ASRDREGVNTEAF
>TRBV7-7
ASSLDRSTDTQY
>TRBV9
ASSLGQTNEKLF
>TRBV7-6
ASRRIGGDTQY
>TRBV6-1
ASSRGEGGYT
>TRBV9
ASSVQTSSYEQY
>TRBV19
ASSEAGFHNEQF
>TRBV5-1
ASSLEGQPSSYNSPLH
>TRBV15
ATSRQASGARGEQF
>TRBV19
ASSNRVRGYNEQF
>TRBV7-2
ASSHRPPGYEQY
>TRBV7-8
ASSPGEVPLYEQY
>TRBV6-1
ASSEAAVVTNYGYT
>TRBV30
AWTGLLQGSTDGYT
>TRBV5-4
ASSYRQETQY
>TRBV6-5
ASSPGGEADTQY
>TRBV29-1
SVETSGETQY
>TRBV7-2
ASSPRGQGGNTIY
>TRBV5-6
ASSLAGVGSLQPQH
>TRBV30
AWSRQGRNEQY
>TRBV9
ASSVVVESEAF
>TRBV6-4
ASNDPTGVPYEQY
>TRBV5-6
ASSLPQGTYGYT
>TRBV21-1
ASSKTGDTEAF
>TRBV30
AWSPQGNQPQH
>TRBV4-1
ASSTRDRYNEQF
>TRBV30
AWSDSGPGYT
>TRBV10-3
AIKSGTSSSEQY
>TRBV11-1
ASSPQAPEQY
>TRBV28
ASSSNQGASNEKLF
>TRBV4-1
ASSPPTGNNSPLH
>TRBV7-9
SSSSSTGRGDNEQY
>TRBV5-8
ASSLISNQPQH
>TRBV10-3
AIQGPNTDTQY
>TRBV19
ASSTLTRDRVFHEQY
>TRBV7-2
ASSTAGAQETQY
>TRBV10-3
AISEDRGLDEKLF
>TRBV7-2
ASSFRQVAEQF
>TRBV7-9
ATLAGADTQY
>TRBV7-9
SSSLAVGKGQASYEQY
>TRBV6-5
ASSEARKDTQY
>TRBV11-2
ASSHPGLSNEQF
>TRBV7-9
ASSWRQAGVEQY
>TRBV5-1
ASSLDGTAYYEQY
>TRBV19
ASSIGAGGQEDTQY